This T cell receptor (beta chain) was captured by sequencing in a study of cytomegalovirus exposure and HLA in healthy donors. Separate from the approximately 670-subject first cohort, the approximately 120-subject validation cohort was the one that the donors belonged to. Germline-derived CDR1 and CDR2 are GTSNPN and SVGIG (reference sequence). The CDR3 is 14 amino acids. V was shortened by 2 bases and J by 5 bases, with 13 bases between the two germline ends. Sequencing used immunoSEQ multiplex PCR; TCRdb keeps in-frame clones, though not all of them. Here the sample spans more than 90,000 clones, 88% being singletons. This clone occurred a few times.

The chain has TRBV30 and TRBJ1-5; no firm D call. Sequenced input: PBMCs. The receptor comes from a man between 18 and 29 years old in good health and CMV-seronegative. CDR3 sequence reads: CAWSSIPTYQPQHF. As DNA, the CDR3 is TGTGCCTGGAGTAGCATCCCCACGTATCAGCCCCAGCATTTT.